This TCR beta chain came from a study of T-cell reconstitution after alpha-beta-depleted transplantation in children. J lost 5 bases, V lost 3 bases, and 2 bases had no gene match. The CDR3 consists of 13 residues. Germline V CDR1 and CDR2: SSHAT, FNYEAQ (reference sequence). This clonotype was seen many times. Preparing the TCRbeta library involved the use of unique molecular identifiers. TCRdb used MiXCR to reprocess the PCR reads, holding one entry per CDR3 protein. The sample has 200,000 or so distinct CDR3 sequences; 6.3% are singletons. The TCR originated in a girl under three years old with combined immunodeficiency, due to receive a stem cell transplant. This chain uses TRBV7-7 with TRBJ2-3, with TRBD1 matching over 7 bases. Sequencing was performed on PBMCs, taken before TCRalphabeta/CD19-depleted stem cell transplant. The CDR3 is CASSFNRGDTQYF. For the CDR3, the DNA is TGTGCCAGCAGCTTTAACAGGGGAGATACGCAGTATTTT.